The 10 T cell receptor beta chains below come from one sample, sequenced in a study of T cells in narcolepsy. Method: immunoSEQ multiplex PCR; TCRdb's copy keeps in-frame clones and lacks some. The profile shows some 32,000 clones, roughly 80% of them singletons. The sequenced sample consisted of CD45RA- memory CD4+ T cells from PBMCs. The receptor source for this set is a human donor with narcolepsy.

The chain uses TRBV5-1 and TRBJ1-1; D gene uncertain. Trimming removed 0 bases at V and 1 base at J, with 4 bases between. The CDR3 consists of 13 residues. Germline V gene lookup returns CDR1 SGHRS and CDR2 YFSETQ. The CDR3 region is CASSLDKNTEAFF. The CDR3 bases are TGCGCCAGCAGCTTGGACAAGAACACTGAAGCTTTCTTT.

The rearrangement joins TRBV2 to TRBJ2-7; either TRBD1 or TRBD2 may fit D (5 bases each). The CDR3 contains 15 residues. The V gene's germline CDR1 is SNHLY and CDR2 FYNNEI. With 2 bases removed from V and 1 base from J, the gap between germline ends came to 12 bases. CDR3 sequence (DNA): TGTGCCAGCAGTGAAAGGTGGGGGAATTCCTACGAGCAGTACTTC. It translates to CASSERWGNSYEQYF. Together with reference TRBV2 and TRBJ2-7, the CDR3 gives the full variable domain: EPEVTQTPSHQVTQMGQEVILRCVPISNHLYFYWYRQILGQKVEFLVSFYNNEISEKSEIFDDQFSVERPDGSNFTLKIRSTKLEDSAMYFCASSERWGNSYEQYFGPGTRLTVT.

The J gene is TRBJ1-1, the V gene TRBV28; D gene uncertain. Germline CDR1 MDHEN, CDR2 SYDVKM. This CDR3 spans 12 amino acids. The V end was cut by 3 bases, the J end by 5 bases, with 7 bases between. This CDR3 reads CASSFGLTEAFF. CDR3 nucleotides: TGTGCCAGCAGTTTTGGTTTAACTGAAGCTTTCTTT.

The chain links TRBV6-1 to TRBJ1-5; unclear D gene. V lost 7 bases to trimming and J lost 11 bases, with 18 bases between them. Per germline, CDR1 MNHNS and CDR2 SASEGT. The CDR3 spans 13 residues. The CDR3: CASKAGSGGAQHF. CDR3 DNA sequence: TGTGCCAGCAAGGCGGGTAGCGGTGGAGCCCAGCATTTT.

The J gene is TRBJ1-4, the V gene TRBV5-4; 12 positions agree with TRBD1. This CDR3 is 17 amino acids long. With V trimmed by 4 bases and J by 8 bases, 12 bases remained unmatched. Germline CDR1 is SGHNT and CDR2 is YYREEE (reference sequence). The CDR3: CASSTFGDRGRGEKLFF. The CDR3 DNA sequence: TGTGCCAGCAGCACCTTTGGGGACAGGGGGCGAGGAGAAAAACTGTTTTTT.

This clone was seen a few times. The rearrangement joins TRBV10-2 to TRBJ1-3; D possibly corresponds to TRBD1 (5 bases). From germline, CDR1 is WSHSY and CDR2 SAAADI. V was pared by 2 bases and J by 4 bases, with 15 bases between. The CDR3 is 16 residues long. The CDR3 DNA sequence: TGCGCCAGCAGTGAGGTGTTGGGGGTGAACGGAAACACCATATATTTT. Its translation: CASSEVLGVNGNTIYF.

The rearrangement joins TRBV2 to TRBJ2-3; D might be TRBD1 (8 bases). Trimming pared 10 bases from V and 5 bases from J, leaving 22 bases between. CDR3 length: 15 residues. The germline CDR1 and CDR2 sequences are SNHLY and FYNNEI. The CDR3 bases are TGTGCCACCTCACCCTTTACAGGGGGGGAAGATACGCAGTATTTT. The encoded protein is CATSPFTGGEDTQYF.

This clone was observed once. The chain has TRBV9 and TRBJ2-2, with unresolved D. Germline lookup yields CDR1 SGDLS and CDR2 YYNGEE. V was trimmed by 2 bases and J by 6 bases, leaving 11 bases between them. The CDR3 contains 14 residues. The CDR3 region is CASSVEVSSGELFF. CDR3 DNA sequence: TGTGCCAGCAGCGTCGAAGTCAGTTCCGGGGAGCTGTTTTTT.

The chain joins TRBV15 to TRBJ2-7, with 8 bases lining up with TRBD2. This CDR3 has 16 residues. Germline V gives CDR1 LNHNV, CDR2 YYDKDF (reference sequence). The V segment lost 5 bases and the J segment 3 bases; nucleotides outside the gene matches: 12. The CDR3 loop is CATSSGGAGTVYEQYF. In DNA, the CDR3 is TGTGCCACCAGCTCCGGGGGGGCGGGAACCGTCTACGAGCAGTACTTC.

The J gene is TRBJ1-3, the V gene TRBV6-6; D gene uncertain. The germline CDR1 and CDR2 sequences are MNHNY and SVGAGI (reference sequence). The CDR3 covers 15 residues. V lost 0 bases to trimming and J lost 3 bases, with 9 bases between them. CDR3 loop: CASSYSGDIGNTIYF. In DNA form, the CDR3 reads TGTGCCAGCAGTTACTCCGGGGATATTGGAAACACCATATATTTT.